Following are 6 T cell receptor beta chains from one sample sequenced in a study of beta chain features in type 1 diabetes listed by TCRdb under 2018. The library came from the immunoSEQ multiplex PCR assay. The High Capacity cDNA Reverse Transcription Kit was used to reverse transcribe all of the isolated RNA, meaning that expressed TCRB transcripts were what got sequenced. What TCRdb holds here is the immuneACCESS table cut down to in-frame rearrangements. Part of the clones is not present; checked against another copy, under half of the missing clones reflect an unresolved V gene, and the others are unexplained. The sample profile shows 150,000 to 200,000 clones; roughly 9% of them were found once. The top ten constitute approximately 2.3% of the sample. The sequenced material came from central memory CD4+ T cells from blood. These TCRs come from a woman in her late teens or twenties in good health.

This clone was seen more than once but under ten times. The chain joins TRBV2 to TRBJ2-5, with D tentatively TRBD2 (5 bases). CDR1 and CDR2 from the germline V gene are SNHLY and FYNNEI. V lost 8 bases and J lost 2, with 12 bases in between. This CDR3 is built from 13 residues. In nucleotides, the CDR3 is TGTGCCAGCGGGGAACTAGGGCAAGAGACCCAGTACTTC. It encodes CASGELGQETQYF. Using reference TRBV2 and TRBJ2-5 for the parts outside the CDR3, the full variable domain is EPEVTQTPSHQVTQMGQEVILRCVPISNHLYFYWYRQILGQKVEFLVSFYNNEISEKSEIFDDQFSVERPDGSNFTLKIRSTKLEDSAMYFCASGELGQETQYFGPGTRLLVL.

This clone was found a few times. The chain recombines TRBV7-2 with TRBJ2-7; the D is unclear. The CDR3 length is 14 residues. Germline V gene sequence: CDR1 SGHTA, CDR2 FQGNSA. With 3 bases removed from V and 1 base from J, the gap between germline ends came to 10 bases. In DNA, the CDR3 is TGTGCCAGCAGCTTGAGAATACCATCCTACGAGCAGTACTTC. Translation: CASSLRIPSYEQYF.

This clone has more than one count but fewer than ten. This rearrangement joins TRBV2 to TRBJ1-2, with D uncertain. The CDR3 runs to 13 residues. Germline CDR1 and CDR2: SNHLY and FYNNEI. Trimming pared 1 base from V and 4 bases from J, leaving 7 bases between. The CDR3 DNA is TGTGCCAGCAGTGAAGACATCGTCTATGGCTACACCTTC. Amino acids: CASSEDIVYGYTF.

There are a few counts of this clone. V gene TRBV2 combines with J gene TRBJ1-2, with 7 bases identical to TRBD1. The CDR3 is 14 residues long. CDR1 is SNHLY, CDR2 FYNNEI, per germline. V gave up 7 bases and J gave up 3 bases; unmatched junction bases: 8. Here the CDR3 reads CASTRQGVDYGYTF. The CDR3 DNA sequence: TGTGCCAGCACTAGACAGGGCGTGGACTATGGCTACACCTTC.

A note on this clone: A junction boundary mismatches the germline segment, possibly from a read error. V is TRBV7-6 and J is TRBJ2-5; D may be TRBD2 (6 bases). Per germline, CDR1 SGHVS and CDR2 FNYEAQ. CDR3 size: 15 residues. CDR3 amino acids: CASSLGGGNEETQYF. The CDR3, as DNA: TGTGCTAGCAGCTTAGGAGGAGGGAATGAGGAGACCCAGTACTTC.

This clone was observed a handful of times. The chain links TRBV18 to TRBJ1-2; D is undetermined. The CDR3 runs to 13 residues. The V end lost 1 base, the J end lost 3 bases, and 6 bases lay between the germline ends. Germline assignment: CDR1 KGHSH and CDR2 LQKENI. CDR3 protein: CASSPLQDYGYTF. The CDR3 DNA is TGTGCCAGCTCACCACTCCAGGACTATGGCTACACCTTC.